What follows is one TCR beta chain and its context. The antigen is undetermined. Sequencing used immunoSEQ multiplex PCR; TCRdb keeps in-frame clones, though not all of them. This table holds tens of thousands of clones, roughly 92% found once. This sample was taken from a study of cytomegalovirus exposure and HLA in healthy donors. With 2 bases clipped from V and 5 bases from J, the junction kept 8 bases outside the gene matches. The CDR3 spans 15 residues. Germline assignment: CDR1 SGHKS and CDR2 YYEKEE (reference sequence). Overall study findings and caveats: Within the roughly 120 validation repertoires, first-cohort TCR clusters tended to co-occur, according to a later analysis. TCR sequences were mostly rare, though some public TCRs occurred in many donors. Three chains linked to CMV were shown in vitro to be specific for CMV antigens. Cytomegalovirus-associated TCR beta chains were listed, numbering 164.

The sequence derives from a man aged 18 to 35 in good health and CMV-seronegative. The chain employs TRBV5-5 and TRBJ1-1, with TRBD1 matching 8 bases. The sequenced sample was PBMCs. As DNA, the CDR3 is TGTGCCAGCAGCTTAAGTCTCAGGGGGCGAACTGAAGCTTTCTTT. Encoded protein: CASSLSLRGRTEAFF.